The T cell receptor (beta chain) under discussion was sequenced for a study of blood T cell repertoires in COVID-19. The method was immunoSEQ multiplex PCR; TCRdb's version includes in-frame clones alone and lacks a portion of them. The table records 100,000 or so clones, roughly 86% of them present only once. The length of the CDR3 is 16 residues. The V gene end was trimmed by 5 bases and the J gene end by 0 bases; junction bases not matched to a gene: 9. Germline lookup yields CDR1 SEHNR and CDR2 FQNEAQ (reference sequence). J is TRBJ1-2 and V is TRBV7-9; TRBD1 matches at 7 bases. Input material: peripheral blood. This clonotype was obtained from a woman in her 30s with acute or convalescent COVID-19. CDR3 sequence reads: CASSHRDSPANYGYTF. The CDR3 nucleotides read TGTGCCAGCAGCCATCGGGACAGCCCAGCTAACTATGGCTACACCTTC.